This TCR beta chain was recovered during a study of T cell clonality in common variable immunodeficiency. The data were produced by immunoSEQ multiplex PCR, yet TCRdb's version contains in-frame clones alone and is incomplete. This sample carries more than 13,000 clones, none of them present only once. Points from the study as a whole: TCRbeta clonality was increased in CVID versus healthy controls. In common variable immunodeficiency, TCR beta chains reportedly carried fewer deletions and N-nucleotide insertions. What drives increased CVID clonality needs T cell subpopulation sequencing.

This clone is termed medium-sized. Its antigen is unknown. The read stops 3 residues short of the end of the CDR3; the missing end is completed from the germline J gene. CDR1 and CDR2 from the germline V gene are LGHDT and YNNKEL (reference sequence). The CDR3 has 14 residues. This chain connects TRBV3-1 (or the pseudogene TRBV3-2) to TRBJ1-1; weak D call: TRBD1 (5 bases). Sequencing was performed on peripheral blood mononuclear cells. The receptor comes from a human donor with common variable immunodeficiency. CDR3 residues: CASSHGGGTSEAFF. The sequenced CDR3 bases are TGTGCCAGCAGCCACGGGGGTGGGACCTCCGAA.